These 10 T cell receptor beta chains share one sample of origin, sequenced in a study of vaccination effects on CD4 cells after COVID-19. Clones were sequenced by immunoSEQ multiplex PCR, and TCRdb holds only the in-frame ones, with some missing. Among about 81,000 clones, more than 60% were seen once, and the ten largest hold 0.85% to 1.2%. Their specific antigens are unknown. Antigen-specific CD4+ T cells were expanded (with viral peptide pools) by the ViraFEST assay ahead of sequencing. Culture proceeded for roughly ten days, and CD4+ T cells were then isolated. Two doses of BNT162b2 or mRNA-1273 vaccine were administered to participants. This specimen was CD4+ T cells from PBMCs cultured with HCoV-OC43 spike peptides, taken after COVID-19 vaccination. Subset given: HCoV-OC43 spike overlapping peptide pool stimulation. Receptor source: a human donor who received a COVID-19 vaccine.

V and J are TRBV6-5 and TRBJ1-6, with D uncertain. The germline CDR1 and CDR2 sequences are MNHEY and SVGAGI. V lost 11 bases and J lost 7, with 21 bases in between. The CDR3 runs to 15 residues. The CDR3 region has the DNA TGTGCCGCACGGGAGGGCTTAAAAGTCAATTCACCCCTCCACTTT. It codes for CAAREGLKVNSPLHF.

The V and J genes are TRBV2 and TRBJ1-3; no reliable D call. V lost 7 bases to trimming and J lost 0 bases, with 13 bases between them. This CDR3 region has 15 residues. CDR1 and CDR2 from the germline V gene are SNHLY and FYNNEI. The DNA for the CDR3 is TGTGCCAGCACTGAGACGACCGGCTCTGGAAACACCATATATTTT. Its translation is CASTETTGSGNTIYF.

V and J are TRBV18 and TRBJ2-5; D gene uncertain. Germline CDR1 reads KGHSH; CDR2 reads LQKENI. This CDR3 has 11 residues. The V end lost 2 bases, the J end lost 5 bases, and 3 bases lay between the germline ends. CDR3 in amino acids: CASSPSETQYF. The CDR3 coding sequence is TGTGCCAGCTCACCATCGGAGACCCAGTACTTC.

This clone appeared once. The junction departs from the called germline gene at one end, perhaps through a read error. The chain recombines TRBV12-3 or TRBV12-4 with TRBJ1-5; no clear D. CDR3 length: 12 amino acids. DNA for the CDR3: TGTGCGAGCACGGATAGCAATCAGCCCCAGCATTTT. The encoded protein is CASTDSNQPQHF.

The chain couples TRBV21-1 to TRBJ2-7; no check of the table's D call, TRBD2, against the DNA was made. TRBV21-1 is a documented pseudogene. This CDR3 contains 18 residues. The CDR3: CASSKVISGGDCTYEQYV. The DNA for the CDR3 is TGTGCCAGCAGCAAAGTAATTAGCGGGGGGGACTGTACCTACGAGCAGTACGTC.

The rearrangement joins TRBV7-2 to TRBJ1-1; no clear D gene. There are 15 residues in the CDR3. Trimming stripped 2 bases from V and 0 bases from J, with 10 bases between. Germline V CDR1 and CDR2: SGHTA, FQGNSA. The CDR3 region is CASSLTRSLNTEAFF. The DNA for the CDR3 is TGTGCCAGCAGCTTAACGCGGAGCTTGAACACTGAAGCTTTCTTT.

This clone was seen a single time. Sequence at one end of the junction differs from germline and may be a read error. The chain combines TRBV5-1 with TRBJ2-2, with 9 bases fitting TRBD1. The CDR3 loop spans 12 amino acids. CDR1 is SGHRS, CDR2 YFSETQ, per germline. CDR3: CASSLAGTGTVF. CDR3 in DNA: TGCGCCAGCAGCTTGGCCGGGACAGGGACGGTTTTT.

The chain employs TRBV2 and TRBJ1-1, with 9 bases aligning to TRBD1. CDR3 length: 17 amino acids. V shed 7 bases, J shed 4 bases, and the junction held 16 bases outside the gene matches. The germline V gene has CDR1 SNHLY and CDR2 FYNNEI. CDR3 residues: CASNIAPDRGYITEAFF. DNA for the CDR3: TGTGCCAGCAATATAGCCCCGGACAGGGGATACATCACTGAAGCTTTCTTT.

This clone was found once. The chain is built from TRBV5-1 and TRBJ1-2, with D unclear. With 2 bases removed from V and 3 bases from J, the gap between germline ends came to 8 bases. Looked up from germline, CDR1 is SGHRS and CDR2 is YFSETQ. The CDR3 totals 13 residues. The CDR3, as DNA: TGCGCCAGCAGCTTCGGTACGGACTATGGCTACACCTTC. Translating gives CASSFGTDYGYTF.

CDR3 sequence: CASSRLISTDTQYF. DNA of the CDR3: TGTGCCAGCAGCAGACTGATTAGCACAGATACGCAGTATTTT. V gene TRBV6-2 or TRBV6-3 combines with J gene TRBJ2-3, with no clear D. V lost 6 bases and J lost 0, with 10 bases in between. Germline values: CDR1 MNHEY, CDR2 SVGEGT. CDR3 length: 14 amino acids.